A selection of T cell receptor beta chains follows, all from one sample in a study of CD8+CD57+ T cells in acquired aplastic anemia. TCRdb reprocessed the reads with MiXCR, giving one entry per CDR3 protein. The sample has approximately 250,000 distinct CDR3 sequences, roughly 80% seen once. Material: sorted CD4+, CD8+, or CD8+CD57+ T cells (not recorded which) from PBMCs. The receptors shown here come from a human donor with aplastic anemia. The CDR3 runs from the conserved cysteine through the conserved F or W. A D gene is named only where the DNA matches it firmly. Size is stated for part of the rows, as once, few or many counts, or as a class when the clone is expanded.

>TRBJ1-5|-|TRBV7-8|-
TGTGCCAGCAGCGTAGGGAGCGCGAGGAAGCAGCAAGAGCATTTT
CASSVGSARKQQEHF
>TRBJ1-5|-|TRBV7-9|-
TGCGCCAGCAGCCATGCACCGACTCAGCCCCAGCATTTT
CASSHAPTQPQHF
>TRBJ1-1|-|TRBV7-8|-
TGTGCCAGCAGCTTAGGGGCAGACCCCCATAGCAATCAGGAAGCTTTCTTT
CASSLGADPHSNQEAFF
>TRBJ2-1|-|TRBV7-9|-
TGTGCCAGCAGCTTAGGGGGAGGTCCCGATAATCAGTATTTCTTC
CASSLGGGPDNQYFF
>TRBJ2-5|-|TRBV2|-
TGTGCCAGCAGTGACGCAAGCAACCAACAGCCCCAGCACTTT
CASSDASNQQPQHF
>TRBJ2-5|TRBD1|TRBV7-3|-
TGTGCCGGACAGGGGGCTGGGGGGCCCGAGAACTTC
CAGQGAGGPENF
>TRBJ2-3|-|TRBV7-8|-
TGTGCCAGCAGCTTTGCGCGAGACGGCGCAGCGCAGTATTTT
CASSFARDGAAQYF
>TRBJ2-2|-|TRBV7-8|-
TGTGCCAGCAGCTCAGCGGCAGGCACCGATGCGCTGTTTTTT
CASSSAAGTDALFF
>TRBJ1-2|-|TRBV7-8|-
TGTGCCAGCAGCCTAGAGGAGGGGCCGCGTAGGGTCTATGGCTACACCTTC
CASSLEEGPRRVYGYTF
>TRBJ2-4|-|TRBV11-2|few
TGTGCCAGCAGCTGGGGTGGAGGGATTCAGTACTTC
CASSWGGGIQYF
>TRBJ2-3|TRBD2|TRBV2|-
TGTGTCACCGGGGCGGGGGGCACAGATACGCAGTATTTT
CVTGAGGTDTQYF
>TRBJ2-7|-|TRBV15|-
TGTGCCACCAGCCCACCGGGTGCGTCCTACGAGCAGTACTTC
CATSPPGASYEQYF
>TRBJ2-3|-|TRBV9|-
TGTGCCAGCAGCCCAGAGGCAGGGTCTGGAAACACCAATTTT
CASSPEAGSGNTNF
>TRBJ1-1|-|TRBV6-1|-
TGTGCCAGCAGTTGTATGGGGAACACTGAAGCATTCTTT
CASSCMGNTEAFF
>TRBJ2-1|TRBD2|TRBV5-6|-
TGTGCCAGCAGCCACTGGGGCATAGCGGGAGGGGGGAATGAGCAGTTCTTC
CASSHWGIAGGGNEQFF
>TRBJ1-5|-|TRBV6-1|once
TGTGCCAGCAGTGAATTAGCAGGTTATAGCAATCAGCCCCAGCATTTT
CASSELAGYSNQPQHF
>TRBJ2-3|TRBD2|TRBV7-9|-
TGTGCCAGCAGCGTACAAAGAAGCGGGGGGAGCGATGAGTATTTT
CASSVQRSGGSDEYF
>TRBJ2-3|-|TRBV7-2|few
TGTGCCAGCAGCCATGCAGGCGCGGAGCAGCAGTACGTCTTT
CASSHAGAEQQYVF
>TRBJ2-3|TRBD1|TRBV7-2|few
TGTGCCAGCAGCTTAGAGGGGACAGCCAATACGCAGTATTTT
CASSLEGTANTQYF
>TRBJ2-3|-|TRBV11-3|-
TGTGCCAGCAGCTTAGATGTGGGAGCCCGGGTCAAGTATTTT
CASSLDVGARVKYF
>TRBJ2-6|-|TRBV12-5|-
TGTGCTAGTAGCGCCCTACCCAGGGCCCCTGACTCTGGGGCCAACGTCCTGACTTTC
CASSALPRAPDSGANVLTF
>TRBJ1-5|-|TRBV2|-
TGTGCCAGCAGTGATGCGGGAAGCAATCAGCCGCAGCATTTT
CASSDAGSNQPQHF
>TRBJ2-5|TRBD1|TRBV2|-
TGTGCTAGCAGGGGGACAGGGGGCCAGCACGGGCAGTACTTC
CASRGTGGQHGQYF
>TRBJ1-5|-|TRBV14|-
TGTGCCAGCAGCCTAGGGGAACATCAGCCCCAGGGCTTT
CASSLGEHQPQGF
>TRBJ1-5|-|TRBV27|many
TGTGCCAGCAGTTTAAGTGCAAGCAATCAGCCCCAGCATTTT
CASSLSASNQPQHF
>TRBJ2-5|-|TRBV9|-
TGTGCCACCAGCGTAGGAGGGGGGCGGGACACAGATAACTTC
CATSVGGGRDTDNF
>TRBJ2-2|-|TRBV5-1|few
TGCGCCAGCAGCGATTACAGCATCAACACCGGGGAGCTGTTTTTT
CASSDYSINTGELFF
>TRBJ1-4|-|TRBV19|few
TGTGCCAGTAGTATAGGGAGGCCGCCGAGATCTGGAAAACTGTTTTTT
CASSIGRPPRSGKLFF
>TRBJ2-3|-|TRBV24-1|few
TGTGCCACATACTCGGGAGTTTCAACAGATACGCAGTATTTT
CATYSGVSTDTQYF
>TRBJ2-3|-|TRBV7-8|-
TGTGCCAGCAGCTTAGAGGCAGATCGCACTACCCTGTATTTT
CASSLEADRTTLYF
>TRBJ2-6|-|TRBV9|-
TGTGCCAGCAGCGTAGGGGGTAGGAGCGGGGCCAACGTCCTGACTTTC
CASSVGGRSGANVLTF
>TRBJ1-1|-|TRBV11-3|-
TGCGCCAGCAGCGATTACACCAGCATGACCCTTGACGGTGAAGCTTTCTTT
CASSDYTSMTLDGEAFF
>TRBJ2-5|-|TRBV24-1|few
TGTGCCACCAGTGACCCCCAAGAGACCCAGTACTTC
CATSDPQETQYF
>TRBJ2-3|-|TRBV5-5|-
TGTGCCAGCAGCGTGGAGCTAGCAGATACGCAGTATTTT
CASSVELADTQYF
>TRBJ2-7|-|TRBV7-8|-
TGTGCCAGCAGCTTAGCGCAAGGTCCCGATAAGCAGTACTTC
CASSLAQGPDKQYF
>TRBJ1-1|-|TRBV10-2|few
TGCGCCAGTGTAACAGGGAACACTGAAGCTTTCTTT
CASVTGNTEAFF
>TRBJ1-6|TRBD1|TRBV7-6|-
TGTGCCAGCAGCATAGGACAGGTTGGGGATTCACCCCTCCACTTT
CASSIGQVGDSPLHF
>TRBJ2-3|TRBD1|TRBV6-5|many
TGTGCCAGCAGACCCGGGACAGGGACCTCCTCGAAGTCTACGCAGTATTTT
CASRPGTGTSSKSTQYF
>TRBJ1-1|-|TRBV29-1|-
TGCAGTGCAGGCAGGGCGAACACTGAAGCTTTCTTT
CSAGRANTEAFF
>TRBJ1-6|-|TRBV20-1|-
TGCAGGAATGTGAATAATAATTCACCCCTCCACTTT
CRNVNNNSPLHF
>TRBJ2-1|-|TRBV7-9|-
TGTGCCAGCAGTGAGGACGGGCGGGACGGGGAGACCCAGTTC
CASSEDGRDGETQF
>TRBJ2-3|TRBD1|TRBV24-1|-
TGTGCCAGCGTGGAAGGGGGCACAGATACGCAGTTTTTT
CASVEGGTDTQFF
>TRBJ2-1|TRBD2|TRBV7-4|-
TGTGCCAGCAGCTTTGAAAGTAGCGGGGGGAGCGATGGCCAGTTCTTC
CASSFESSGGSDGQFF
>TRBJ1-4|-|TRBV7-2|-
TGTGCCAGCAGCTCAGAGGACGGGGTCGAAACGCTGTTTTTT
CASSSEDGVETLFF
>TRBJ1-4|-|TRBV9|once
TGTGCCAGCAGCGAGTGGTGGACAGATAACACCGGGGAAAAACTGTTTTTT
CASSEWWTDNTGEKLFF
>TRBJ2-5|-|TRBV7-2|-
TGTGCCTACGACCGACCGGCGTACCAAGAGACCCAGTACTTC
CAYDRPAYQETQYF
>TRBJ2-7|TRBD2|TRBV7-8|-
TGCGCCGGCAGCTTAGCGGGAAGTCCCGATACCCAGCAGTACTTC
CAGSLAGSPDTQQYF
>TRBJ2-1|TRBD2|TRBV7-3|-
TGTGCCAGCAGCGTAACGAAGCGGGGGTACTACAACGTGCAGTTCTTC
CASSVTKRGYYNVQFF
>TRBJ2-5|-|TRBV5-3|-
TGTGCCTGCGGGGTAACGGCGTACCAAGAGACCCAGTACTTC
CACGVTAYQETQYF
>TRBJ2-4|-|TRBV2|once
TGTGCCAGCGGGGGCGCTGGGAACAATCAGCACTTC
CASGGAGNNQHF
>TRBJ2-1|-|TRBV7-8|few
TGTGCCAGCAGCTTAGCGGGAGGAAACGATACGCAGGAGCAGTTCTTC
CASSLAGGNDTQEQFF
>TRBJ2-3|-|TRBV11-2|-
TGCGCCAGCAGCCCCGAGGAAAGGGCCGATACGCAGTATTTT
CASSPEERADTQYF
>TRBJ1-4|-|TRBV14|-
TGTGCCAGCAGCACGGGGACGGGGGGAGCTAATGAAAAACTGTTTTTT
CASSTGTGGANEKLFF
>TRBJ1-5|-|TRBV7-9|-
TGTGCCAGCAGCTTAGTAGGGAGGGAGCTGTTGCTTTTT
CASSLVGRELLLF
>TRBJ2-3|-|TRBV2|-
TGTGCCAGCGGGGACGGGGGCACAGGCGGAGATACGCAGTATTTT
CASGDGGTGGDTQYF
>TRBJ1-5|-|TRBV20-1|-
TGCAGTGTTCTCCAGGGGACCAATCAGCCCCAGCATTTT
CSVLQGTNQPQHF
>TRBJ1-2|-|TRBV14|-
TGTGCCAGCAGCTTGCGGAGGGACGGGCTCTTATATGGCTACACCTTC
CASSLRRDGLLYGYTF